Listed below are T cell receptor beta chains from one sample, sequenced in a study of T cells in Graves' hyperthyroidism and ophthalmopathy. TCRdb independently ran MiXCR on the multiplex PCR reads; one entry per CDR3 protein. The repertoire holds around 200,000 distinct CDR3 sequences, with about a sixth as singletons. Sequenced input: blood. These receptors came from a woman between 50 and 59 years old with Graves' hyperthyroidism. Each CDR3 is given with its conserved first and last residue. Each record gives: D gene, clone size, V gene, J gene, CDR3 DNA, CDR3 protein. A D gene is named only where the DNA matches it firmly. Expanded clones are given a class, and other clones once, few, many or no size at all.

>TRBD1|many|TRBV2|TRBJ1-2
TGTGCCAGCAGCCTTGGACAGGGGGGAGGCTACACCTTC
CASSLGQGGGYTF
>TRBD2|many|TRBV6-2/TRBV6-3|TRBJ2-1
TGTGCCAGCAGTTATCCTAAGATCGCGGGGGGGCCCGGGGAGCAGTTCTTC
CASSYPKIAGGPGEQFF
>TRBD1|.|TRBV6-5|TRBJ1-5
TGTGCCAGCAGTTCCATTAAGGGGGCGAGTCAGCCCCAGCATTTT
CASSSIKGASQPQHF
>.|.|TRBV19|TRBJ1-5
.
CASLVAGGIYQPQQF
>TRBD1|many|TRBV7-8|TRBJ1-1
TGTGCCAGCAGCTTAGCTGGGGGGACAGGGGGAGGAACTGAAGCTTTCTTT
CASSLAGGTGGGTEAFF
>.|many|TRBV19|TRBJ2-7
TGTGCCAGTAGTTTCCCGGGATCACCCTACGAGCAGTACTTC
CASSFPGSPYEQYF
>TRBD1|many|TRBV18|TRBJ2-7
TGTGCCAGCTCACCACCCACGGGACAGCTCTACGAGCAGTACTTC
CASSPPTGQLYEQYF
>TRBD2|once|TRBV28|TRBJ2-5
TGTGCCAGCAGTTCTCCTGGGACTAGCGGGAGGTACCAAGAGACCCAGTACTTC
CASSSPGTSGRYQETQYF
>TRBD2|once|TRBV3-1|TRBJ2-1
TGTGCCAGCAGCCAAGGGGCTAGCGGTTCCTCCTACAATGAGCAGTTCTTC
CASSQGASGSSYNEQFF
>.|many|TRBV7-9|TRBJ2-3
TGTGCCAGCAGCTTCGGTCTTCTTAGCACAGATACGCAGTATTTT
CASSFGLLSTDTQYF
>.|many|TRBV7-2|TRBJ1-2
TGTGCCAGCAGCAGACTTCCGGGACAAATTAACTATGGCTACACCTTC
CASSRLPGQINYGYTF
>.|.|TRBV25-1|TRBJ1-4
TGTGCCAACCTAGGTGGGAGTCCCGAAAAACTGTTTTTT
CANLGGSPEKLFF
>.|.|TRBV3-1|TRBJ1-2
TGTGCCAGCAGCCAAGGCAGGAGAGCCTATCTCTATGGCTACACCTTC
CASSQGRRAYLYGYTF
>TRBD1|many|TRBV29-1|TRBJ2-1
TGCAGCGTTGGACAGGGGAGCTCCTACAATGAGCAGTTCTTC
CSVGQGSSYNEQFF
>TRBD2|.|TRBV6-2/TRBV6-3|TRBJ2-1
TGTGCCAGCAGGCTGGGGACTAGCGGGGGTTACAATGAGCAGTTCTTC
CASRLGTSGGYNEQFF
>.|many|TRBV7-9|TRBJ1-1
TGTGCCAGCAGCTTAACAGACTTAATGAACACTGAAGCTTTCTTT
CASSLTDLMNTEAFF
>.|many|TRBV28|TRBJ1-2
TGTGCCAGCAGTTCAGGGGTCTATGGCTACACCTTC
CASSSGVYGYTF
>.|once|TRBV27|TRBJ2-2
TGTGCCAGCAGTTCCGCCCATTTTGGCGGGGAGCTGTTTTTT
CASSSAHFGGELFF
>.|few|TRBV25-1|TRBJ1-2
TGTGCCAGCAGTGAACACAGGCCCGGCGGGGGTGGCTACACCTTC
CASSEHRPGGGGYTF
>.|many|TRBV6-5|TRBJ2-2
TGTGCCAGCAGTTACTCGATCGGGGCGTCCACCGGGGAGCTGTTTTTT
CASSYSIGASTGELFF
>.|many|TRBV6-1|TRBJ1-3
TGTGCCAGCATTGACGGACCGCGGCGGACCATATATTTT
CASIDGPRRTIYF
>TRBD2|many|TRBV20-1|TRBJ2-7
TGCAGTGCGGCACTAGCGGGGGACCCGTACGAGCAGTACTTC
CSAALAGDPYEQYF
>TRBD1|many|TRBV28|TRBJ1-1
TGTGCCAGCAATAATCCCCAGGGGGCTGGAGGCACTGAAGCTTTCTTT
CASNNPQGAGGTEAFF
>.|many|TRBV25-1|TRBJ2-5
TGTGCCAGCAGTGAATTAGACAGCCTTTGGGAGACCCAGTACTTC
CASSELDSLWETQYF
>.|many|TRBV7-2|TRBJ1-2
TGTGCCAGCAGCTTAGGAGGGGGGGGAGTTAACTATGGCTACACCTTC
CASSLGGGGVNYGYTF
>.|many|TRBV28|TRBJ1-2
TGTGCCAGCAGTGTACAGGGATATGGCTACACCTTC
CASSVQGYGYTF
>.|many|TRBV11-2|TRBJ1-1
TGTGCCAGCAGCTCAACTGTGGGGGTGAACACTGAAGCTTTCTTT
CASSSTVGVNTEAFF
>TRBD2|.|TRBV6-1|TRBJ2-2
TGTGCCAGCAGCCTCGTAGCGGGAGTTGCCGGGGAGCTGTTTTTT
CASSLVAGVAGELFF
>TRBD1|.|TRBV4-1|TRBJ1-5
TGCGCCAGCAGCCAAGTTGCACAGGGGTTTGGTCAGCCCCAGCATTTT
CASSQVAQGFGQPQHF
>TRBD1|many|TRBV6-5|TRBJ1-2
TGTGCCAGCAGTCACTCCGAGGACAGGGGCTATGGCTACACCTTC
CASSHSEDRGYGYTF
>.|many|TRBV9|TRBJ2-3
TGTGCCAGCAGCGTAGGGAACTACCTCAGGGGAGATACGCAGTATTTT
CASSVGNYLRGDTQYF
>TRBD1|many|TRBV19|TRBJ1-6
TGTGCCAGTAGTACCCAGGGACAGGGGGTGAATTCACCCCTCCACTTT
CASSTQGQGVNSPLHF
>.|.|TRBV28|TRBJ1-2
TGTGCCAGCAGTGGGATGAACTATGGCTACACCTTC
CASSGMNYGYTF
>.|many|TRBV20-1|TRBJ1-1
TGCAGTGCTAGGATTTGGGGGGGCACTGAAGCTTTCTTT
CSARIWGGTEAFF
>TRBD1|many|TRBV5-1|TRBJ1-3
TGCGCCAGCAGCTTGGGGACAGGGGGAAACACCATATATTTT
CASSLGTGGNTIYF
>.|many|TRBV7-9|TRBJ2-5
TGTGCCAGCAGTTTCGGCGGAGAGACCCAGTACTTC
CASSFGGETQYF
>TRBD2|.|TRBV9|TRBJ2-5
TGTGCCAGCAGCCCGGGGACTAGCGAACAAGAGACCCAGTACTTC
CASSPGTSEQETQYF
>.|many|TRBV11-2|TRBJ2-1
TGTGCCAGCAGCTTCTGGGGCTCCGGGACTCCATACAATGAGCAGTTCTTC
CASSFWGSGTPYNEQFF
>.|few|TRBV20-1|TRBJ1-5
TGCAGTGCTTCGGTCAGGAACCACAATCAGCCCCAGCATTTT
CSASVRNHNQPQHF
>.|many|TRBV9|TRBJ2-7
TGTGCCAGCAGCCCAACGACAGCGAGCTCCTACGAGCAGTACTTC
CASSPTTASSYEQYF
>.|many|TRBV28|TRBJ1-6
TGTGCCAGCAGTCCCCCCAGGCTCCATTCACCCCTCCACTTT
CASSPPRLHSPLHF
>TRBD2|many|TRBV6-1|TRBJ2-3
TGTGCCAGCAACCCGGGACTATTTCGCACAGATACGCAGTATTTT
CASNPGLFRTDTQYF
>.|many|TRBV11-2|TRBJ1-2
TGTGCCAGCAGCTTAGATGGGAACACGGGGCGAGTTCGTGGCTACACCTTC
CASSLDGNTGRVRGYTF
>.|few|TRBV6-2/TRBV6-3|TRBJ2-3
TGTGCCAGCAGTTACTCCCCGGGTAGCGAGAGCACAGATACGCAGTATTTT
CASSYSPGSESTDTQYF
>TRBD1|many|TRBV7-3|TRBJ1-6
TGTGCCAGCAGCTCCGGGACAGCAAATTCACCCCTCCACTTT
CASSSGTANSPLHF
>TRBD2|many|TRBV7-2|TRBJ2-3
TGTGCCAGCAGCCCCCGGCTAGCGGGGAGCACAGATACGCAGTATTTT
CASSPRLAGSTDTQYF
>.|few|TRBV4-3|TRBJ1-5
TGCGCCAGCAGCCAAGATCCCTATCAGCCCCAGCATTTT
CASSQDPYQPQHF
>TRBD1|many|TRBV4-2|TRBJ1-1
TGTGCCAGCAGCCAAGAGGGCGACAGGGGTGACGCTGAAGCTTTCTTT
CASSQEGDRGDAEAFF
>.|many|TRBV4-1|TRBJ2-3
TGCGCCAGCAGCCAAAGGACACACACAGATACGCAGTATTTT
CASSQRTHTDTQYF
>TRBD1|many|TRBV2|TRBJ1-1
TGTGCCAGCAGGGGGACAGGGGGCAACACTGAAGCTTTCTTT
CASRGTGGNTEAFF
>.|many|TRBV11-2|TRBJ1-1
TGTGCCAGCAGCCGAGACGGATTTGCGACCGCCCCCAGTAACACTGAAGCTTTCTTT
CASSRDGFATAPSNTEAFF
>TRBD1|.|TRBV6-2/TRBV6-3|TRBJ1-3
TGTGCCAGCAGTTACACAATGACAGGGGGCTCTGGAAACACCATATATTTT
CASSYTMTGGSGNTIYF
>TRBD2|many|TRBV13|TRBJ2-5
TGTGCCAGCAGCTTAACCGGGACTAGCGGAGAGACCCAGTACTTC
CASSLTGTSGETQYF
>TRBD2|many|TRBV7-9|TRBJ2-1
TGTGCCAGCAGCTTAGGCGGGGGATTTTACAATGAGCAGTTCTTC
CASSLGGGFYNEQFF
>.|many|TRBV7-2|TRBJ2-2
TGTGCCAGCAGCTTACAGGTGGTCGGGGAGCTGTTTTTT
CASSLQVVGELFF
>.|many|TRBV5-1|TRBJ2-7
TGCGCCAGCAGCTTGGCGGAGGACTACGAGCAGTACTTC
CASSLAEDYEQYF
>TRBD2|.|TRBV19|TRBJ2-3
TGTGCCAGTTCTCCGGGACTAGCTCTAGGGAGCACAGATACGCAGTATTTT
CASSPGLALGSTDTQYF
>TRBD1|many|TRBV6-1|TRBJ1-4
TGTGCCAGCAGCCCCGGACAGGAAAATGAAAAACTGTTTTTT
CASSPGQENEKLFF